Sequencing of this T cell receptor beta chain was carried out in a study of T cell responses to AZD1222 COVID-19 vaccine. CDR3 length: 15 residues. V lost 3 bases and J 2 bases, leaving 8 bases between the germline ends. CDR1 and CDR2 from the germline V gene are LGHNA and YSLEER. Some clones are missing from TCRdb's copy, which holds only in-frame ones; the method was immunoSEQ multiplex PCR. The sample records about 110,000 clones, around nine tenths being singletons. The J gene is TRBJ2-6, the V gene TRBV4-3, with a weak D call TRBD1 (6 bases). The sample in question was peripheral blood, obtained on day 0 of MenACWY control vaccination. The TCR originated in an adult in good health. The CDR3 region has the DNA TGCGCCAGCAGCCAGCAGGGGACTGGGGCCAACGTCCTGACTTTC. It translates to CASSQQGTGANVLTF.